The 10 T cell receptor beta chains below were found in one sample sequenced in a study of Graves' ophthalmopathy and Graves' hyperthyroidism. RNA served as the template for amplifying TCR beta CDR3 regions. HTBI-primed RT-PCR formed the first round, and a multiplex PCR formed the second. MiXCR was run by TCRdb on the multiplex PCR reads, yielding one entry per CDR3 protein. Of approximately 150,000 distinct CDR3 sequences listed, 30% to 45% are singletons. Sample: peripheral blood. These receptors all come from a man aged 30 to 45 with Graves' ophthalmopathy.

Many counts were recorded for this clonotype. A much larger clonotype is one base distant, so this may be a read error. CDR3 sequence reads: CASSVGGTDQETQYF. The CDR3 DNA sequence: TGTGCCAGCAGCGTGGGCGGGACAGACCAAGAGACCCAGTACTTC. This chain links TRBV7-2 with TRBJ2-5; D is perhaps TRBD1 (7 bases). Deletions cut 5 bases from V and 0 bases from J, with 13 bases between. The CDR3 runs to 15 residues. Germline lookup yields CDR1 SGHTA and CDR2 FQGNSA.

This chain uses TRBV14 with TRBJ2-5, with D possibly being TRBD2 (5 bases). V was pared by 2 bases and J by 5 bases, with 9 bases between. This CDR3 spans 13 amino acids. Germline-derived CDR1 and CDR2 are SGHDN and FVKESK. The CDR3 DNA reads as TGTGCCAGCAGCCAATTCCCGGGGGAGACCCAGTACTTC. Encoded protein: CASSQFPGETQYF.

Here the CDR3 reads CASSWTARGYGYTF. The CDR3, as DNA: TGTGCCAGCAGTTGGACAGCGAGGGGCTATGGCTACACCTTC. The V gene is TRBV6-2 or TRBV6-3, the J gene TRBJ1-2; TRBD1 might be the D (6 bases). The CDR3 is 14 residues long. The germline V gene has CDR1 MNHEY and CDR2 SVGEGT. Between the trimmed V and J ends, which lost 4 bases and 4 bases, there was a span of 13 bases.

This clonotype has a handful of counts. CDR3 sequence: CASILWTLETLTYEQYF. DNA of the CDR3: TGTGCCAGCATCCTTTGGACACTGGAGACCCTGACTTACGAGCAGTACTTC. This chain connects TRBV7-8 to TRBJ2-7; D perhaps matches TRBD1 (5 bases). Looked up from germline, CDR1 is SGHVS and CDR2 is FQNEAQ. The CDR3 spans 17 residues. Between the trimmed V and J ends, which lost 7 bases and 4 bases, there was a span of 26 bases.

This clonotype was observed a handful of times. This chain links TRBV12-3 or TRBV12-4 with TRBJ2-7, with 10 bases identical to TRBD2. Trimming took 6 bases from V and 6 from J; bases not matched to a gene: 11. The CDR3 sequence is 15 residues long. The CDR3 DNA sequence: TGTGCCAGCAGCACTACCGGGACTAGCGCAGGCGAGCAGTACTTC. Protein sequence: CASSTTGTSAGEQYF.

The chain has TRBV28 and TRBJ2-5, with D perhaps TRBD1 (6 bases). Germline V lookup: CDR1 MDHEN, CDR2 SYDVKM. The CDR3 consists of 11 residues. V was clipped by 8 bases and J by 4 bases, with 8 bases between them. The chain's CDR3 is CASVRGETQYF. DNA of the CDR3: TGTGCCAGCGTCAGGGGAGAGACCCAGTACTTC.

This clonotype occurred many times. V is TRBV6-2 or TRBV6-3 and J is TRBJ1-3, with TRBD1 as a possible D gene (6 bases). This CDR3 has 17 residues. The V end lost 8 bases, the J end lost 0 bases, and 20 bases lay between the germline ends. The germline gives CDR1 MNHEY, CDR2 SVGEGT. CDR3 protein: CASPEPGQKRSGNTIYF. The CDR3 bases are TGTGCCAGCCCGGAGCCCGGACAGAAACGCTCTGGAAACACCATATATTTT.

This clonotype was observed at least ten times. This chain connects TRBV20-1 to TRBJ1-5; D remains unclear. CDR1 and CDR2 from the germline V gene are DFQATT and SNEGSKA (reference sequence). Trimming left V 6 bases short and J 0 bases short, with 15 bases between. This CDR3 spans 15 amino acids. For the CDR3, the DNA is TGCAGTGCCCGGCGAGGACCCTATAGCAATCAGCCCCAGCATTTT. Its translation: CSARRGPYSNQPQHF.

As DNA, the CDR3 is TGTGCCAGCAGTTACGAGGACAAGAGGCAAGAGACCCAGTACTTC. Protein sequence: CASSYEDKRQETQYF. The rearrangement links TRBV6-2 or TRBV6-3 to TRBJ2-5, with D perhaps matching TRBD1 (5 bases). The CDR3 spans 15 residues. Germline V gene data show CDR1 as MNHEY and CDR2 as SVGEGT. V was pared by 2 bases and J by 2 bases, with 12 bases between.

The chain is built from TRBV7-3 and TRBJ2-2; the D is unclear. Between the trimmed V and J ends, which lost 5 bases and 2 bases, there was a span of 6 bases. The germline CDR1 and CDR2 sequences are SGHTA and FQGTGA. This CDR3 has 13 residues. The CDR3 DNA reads TGTGCCAGCAGCAAGGATAACACCGGGGAGCTGTTTTTT. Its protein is CASSKDNTGELFF.